These 30 T cell receptor beta chains originate from one sample sequenced in a study of T cells after yellow fever vaccination (dated by TCRdb to about 2019). Preparation of the library involved 5' RACE. The run used an Illumina HiSeq 2500. The public reads were run again by TCRdb, first through fastp at Q25 and then through MiXCR, and only productive beta chains were kept. Every CDR3 protein is listed once, alongside the most common genes and DNA of its rows. A total of some 600,000 distinct CDR3 sequences appear in this sample, around 17% of them only once. About 18% of the sample is in the top ten clones. Per the publication, the treatment or condition label means: live attenuated yellow fever vaccine strain. The input for sequencing was PBMCs, taken around 5 days after the first yellow fever vaccination. These receptors all come from a man aged 18 to 29 who received the YFV17D yellow fever vaccine.

This clonotype was counted between two and nine times. The CDR3, as DNA: TGCGCCAGCAGCCAGGTCCGGGACAGTAATGAGCAGTTCTTC. It is translated as CASSQVRDSNEQFF. The gene calls are TRBV4-1 and TRBJ2-1; 7 bases agree with TRBD1. The V segment lost 3 bases and the J segment 7 bases; nucleotides outside the gene matches: 6. In germline, CDR1 is MGHRA, CDR2 YSYEKL. The CDR3 totals 14 residues.

This clonotype turned up a few times. V is TRBV10-3 and J is TRBJ1-6; D is uncertain. The CDR3 spans 15 residues. CDR1 is ENHRY, CDR2 SYGVKD, per germline. Trimming removed 0 bases from V and 7 bases from J, with 10 bases in between. The CDR3 is CAISESRGENSPLHF. As DNA, the CDR3 is TGTGCCATCAGTGAGTCAAGAGGAGAGAATTCACCCCTCCACTTT.

The V call is TRBV7-8, the J call TRBJ1-1; no clear D gene. Germline-derived CDR1 and CDR2 are SGHVS and FQNEAQ. Trimming pared 5 bases from V and 5 bases from J, leaving 27 bases between. CDR3 size: 18 residues. The CDR3, as DNA: TGTGCCAGCAGCCCGAACTCTGGAAGCGGGGATTCGTATACTGAAGCTTTCTTT. Protein product: CASSPNSGSGDSYTEAFF.

This clonotype appeared a few times. The V and J genes are TRBV14 and TRBJ2-5, with a possible D match to TRBD1 (6 bases). The CDR3 is made up of 13 amino acids. The germline V gene encodes CDR1 SGHDN and CDR2 FVKESK. Deletions cut 7 bases from V and 0 bases from J, with 9 bases between. The CDR3 region has the DNA TGTGCCAGCATGGGACATAACCAAGAGACCCAGTACTTC. Translation gives CASMGHNQETQYF.

The chain uses TRBV5-1 and TRBJ2-7, with D tentatively TRBD2 (7 bases). Trimming removed 2 bases from V and 3 bases from J, with 12 bases in between. From germline, CDR1 is SGHRS and CDR2 YFSETQ. The CDR3 sequence is 14 residues long. The CDR3 DNA sequence: TGCGCCAGCAGCTTCGGGGGGCAGAACTACGAGCAGTACGTC. It codes for CASSFGGQNYEQYV.

There are a few counts of this clonotype. The chain uses TRBV7-2 and TRBJ2-7; weak D call: TRBD2 (6 bases). The CDR3 covers 15 residues. The V end lost 0 bases, the J end lost 2 bases, and 11 bases lay between the germline ends. Germline CDR1 reads SGHTA; CDR2 reads FQGNSA. The CDR3 sequence: CASSLAQGGPYEQYF. CDR3 coding DNA: TGTGCCAGCAGCTTAGCGCAGGGAGGCCCCTACGAGCAGTACTTC.

This clonotype was seen a few times. The chain recombines TRBV5-4 with TRBJ2-6, with D possibly TRBD2 on 6 matching bases. The CDR3 sequence is 18 residues long. Germline V CDR1 and CDR2: SGHNT, YYREEE (reference sequence). V lost 0 bases to trimming and J lost 0 bases, with 13 bases between them. This chain's CDR3 is CASSLVYGGYSGANVLTF. The CDR3 DNA reads TGTGCCAGCAGCTTGGTCTACGGAGGGTACTCTGGGGCCAACGTCCTGACTTTC.

V usage is TRBV6-5 and J usage is TRBJ2-7, with D possibly being TRBD2 (6 bases). The length of the CDR3 is 12 residues. V was pared by 8 bases and J by 5 bases, with 13 bases between. CDR1 and CDR2 (germline): MNHEY, SVGAGI. CDR3 DNA: TGTGCCAGCGTGGCGGGGACCCACGAGCAGTACTTC. It encodes CASVAGTHEQYF.

This clonotype was counted ten times or more. The gene calls are TRBV5-1 and TRBJ1-1, with a tentative D call TRBD1 (5 bases). Germline V gene lookup returns CDR1 SGHRS and CDR2 YFSETQ. V lost 5 bases and J 0 bases, leaving 11 bases between the germline ends. The CDR3 spans 14 residues. As DNA, the CDR3 is TGCGCCAGCAGGAACAGGAACATGAACACTGAAGCTTTCTTT. Residues: CASRNRNMNTEAFF.

In this sample, this clonotype turned up a few times. V usage is TRBV29-1 and J usage is TRBJ2-7, with a possible D match to TRBD2 (5 bases). This CDR3 is 10 amino acids long. Looked up from germline, CDR1 is SQVTM and CDR2 is ANQGSEA. V dropped 7 bases and J dropped 4 bases, with 8 bases sitting between them. The CDR3 sequence: CSAGSYEQYF. DNA for the CDR3: TGCAGCGCTGGGAGTTACGAGCAGTACTTC.

CDR3 loop: CASRSEGSPLHF. CDR3 DNA sequence: TGTGCCAGCCGCTCGGAGGGTTCACCCCTCCACTTT. This rearrangement joins TRBV6-6 to TRBJ1-6, with D unclear. Trimming took 8 bases from V and 9 from J, leaving 11 bases between them. In germline, CDR1 is MNHNY, CDR2 SVGAGI (reference sequence). This CDR3 spans 12 amino acids.

This sequence joins TRBV9 and TRBJ2-5, with 8 nucleotides matching TRBD1. The CDR3 has 15 residues. V trimming: 5 bases; J trimming: 2 bases; junction bases outside the gene matches: 8. Germline-derived CDR1 and CDR2 are SGDLS and YYNGEE. CDR3 residues: CASRGGTGTQETQYF. The CDR3 region has the DNA TGTGCCAGCAGGGGCGGGACAGGAACACAAGAGACCCAGTACTTC.

The V call is TRBV2, the J call TRBJ2-2; TRBD1 agrees at 9 bases. The CDR3 totals 15 residues. The germline gives CDR1 SNHLY, CDR2 FYNNEI. With 5 bases clipped from V and 4 bases from J, the junction kept 5 bases outside the gene matches. This chain's CDR3 is CASSRTGEPTGELFF. The CDR3 DNA reads TGTGCCAGCAGTAGGACAGGGGAACCCACCGGGGAGCTGTTTTTT.

V and J are TRBV29-1 and TRBJ2-5, with TRBD1 matching over 8 bases. Germline assignment: CDR1 SQVTM and CDR2 ANQGSEA. The CDR3 has 13 amino acids. V lost 7 bases and J lost 4; bases outside the gene matches: 8. Here the CDR3 DNA reads TGCAGCGGGCACAGGGGGTCGGGAGAGACCCAGTACTTC. It encodes CSGHRGSGETQYF.

This clonotype occurred a few times. The V gene is TRBV28, the J gene TRBJ2-7; D is perhaps TRBD2 (7 bases). V lost 11 bases and J lost 2, with 16 bases in between. The CDR3 loop spans 13 amino acids. Germline-derived CDR1 and CDR2 are MDHEN and SYDVKM. Here the CDR3 DNA reads TGTGCCGTCGTAGGGGGGGGTGCCTACGAGCAGTACGTC. Translated, it gives CAVVGGGAYEQYV.

There are many counts of this clonotype. This chain uses TRBV18 with TRBJ2-5, with D perhaps TRBD1 or TRBD2 (5 bases each). This CDR3 comprises 17 residues. V dropped 3 bases and J dropped 1 base, with 18 bases sitting between them. Germline V gene lookup returns CDR1 KGHSH and CDR2 LQKENI. The CDR3 reads CASSPAGTLTSQETQYF. The CDR3, as DNA: TGTGCCAGCTCACCGGCCGGGACGTTGACTTCCCAAGAGACCCAGTACTTC. The whole variable domain, remainder taken from reference TRBV18 and TRBJ2-5, is NAGVMQNPRHLVRRRGQEARLRCSPMKGHSHVYWYRQLPEEGLKFMVYLQKENIIDESGMPKERFSAEFPKEGPSILRIQQVVRGDSAAYFCASSPAGTLTSQETQYFGPGTRLLVL.

This chain links TRBV24-1 with TRBJ1-1; D not certain. This CDR3 has 13 amino acids. The V gene's germline CDR1 is KGHDR and CDR2 SFDVKD. V was pared by 9 bases and J by 4 bases, with 14 bases between. The CDR3, as DNA: TGTGCCACCGCGCGGCGGGGTCGCACTGAAGCTTTCTTT. Translated: CATARRGRTEAFF.

The table lists this clonotype with a few counts. CDR3 in DNA: TGTGCCAGCAGCTCCCAAGCCGGGGGAGAGACCCAGTACTTC. This gives the protein CASSSQAGGETQYF. The chain employs TRBV5-4 and TRBJ2-5, with D perhaps TRBD2 (6 bases). V was pared by 3 bases and J by 4 bases, with 13 bases between. This CDR3 is 14 amino acids long. Germline lookup yields CDR1 SGHNT and CDR2 YYREEE (reference sequence).

There are a few counts of this clonotype. The chain employs TRBV3-1 and TRBJ1-1, with 7 bases fitting TRBD1. Per germline, CDR1 LGHDT and CDR2 YNNKEL (reference sequence). The trim removed 4 bases at V and 0 bases at J, leaving 5 bases unmatched. The CDR3 covers 15 residues. The chain's CDR3 is CASSRAGGLNTEAFF. The CDR3 DNA is TGTGCCAGCAGCCGGGCAGGGGGACTGAACACTGAAGCTTTCTTT.

This clonotype was counted between two and nine times. V usage is TRBV5-1 and J usage is TRBJ1-1; maybe TRBD1 (5 bases). This CDR3 spans 12 amino acids. Looked up from germline, CDR1 is SGHRS and CDR2 is YFSETQ. Deletions cut 3 bases from V and 6 bases from J, with 9 bases between. The CDR3 DNA follows: TGCGCCAGCAGCTCCTCGGGGGCTGAAGCTTTCTTT. Encoded protein: CASSSSGAEAFF. The full variable domain, in which reference TRBV5-1 and TRBJ1-1 provide the parts outside the CDR3, is KAGVTQTPRYLIKTRGQQVTLSCSPISGHRSVSWYQQTPGQGLQFLFEYFSETQRNKGNFPGRFSGRQFSNSRSEMNVSTLELGDSALYLCASSSSGAEAFFGQGTRLTVV.

This rearrangement joins TRBV4-3 to TRBJ2-5; D unresolved. The V end lost 1 base, the J end lost 4 bases, and 13 bases lay between the germline ends. CDR1 and CDR2 (germline): LGHNA, YSLEER. The CDR3 runs to 15 residues. The CDR3 loop reads CASSQGRARGETQYF. The CDR3 bases are TGCGCCAGCAGCCAAGGGCGCGCTAGAGGAGAGACCCAGTACTTC.

The chain combines TRBV5-1 with TRBJ2-5; D is unclear. Trimming took 0 bases from V and 3 from J, leaving 12 bases between them. Germline V lookup: CDR1 SGHRS, CDR2 YFSETQ. The CDR3 has 15 amino acids. The CDR3 reads CASSLGRLGEETQYF. The CDR3 DNA follows: TGCGCCAGCAGCTTGGGACGCCTGGGTGAAGAGACCCAGTACTTC.

The J gene is TRBJ2-7, the V gene TRBV6-5; the D is unclear. The CDR3 totals 14 residues. CDR1 and CDR2 from the germline V gene are MNHEY and SVGAGI. Trimming shortened V by 6 bases and J by 3 bases, and 15 bases separated the two germline ends. CDR3: CASRRVAALYEQYV. In DNA form, the CDR3 reads TGTGCCAGCAGAAGGGTGGCAGCTCTCTACGAGCAGTACGTC.

This clonotype was picked up a small number of times. The chain joins TRBV20-1 to TRBJ2-7, with 11 bases matching TRBD2. The CDR3 spans 18 residues. The germline V gene has CDR1 DFQATT and CDR2 SNEGSKA (reference sequence). Unmatched junction bases numbered 11, after V lost 0 bases and J lost 1 base. The CDR3 protein is CSARDRGFSGGGSYEQYF. CDR3 DNA sequence: TGCAGTGCTAGAGATAGAGGATTTAGCGGGGGGGGGTCCTACGAGCAGTACTTC.

This clonotype was recorded a few times. V and J are TRBV6-2 or TRBV6-3 and TRBJ1-1; 7 bases map to TRBD1. The CDR3 is 13 amino acids. CDR1 and CDR2 (germline): MNHEY, SVGEGT. V shed 11 bases and J 1 base; nucleotides not matched to a gene: 7. CDR3 DNA: TGTGCCGGCGGCACAGGGGCGAACACTGAAGCTTTCTTT. Translating gives CAGGTGANTEAFF.

This clonotype was recorded many times. The V and J genes are TRBV7-3 and TRBJ1-1, with D unclear. Germline V gene lookup returns CDR1 SGHTA and CDR2 FQGTGA. The V and J ends lost 0 bases and 0 bases respectively, with 2 bases between them. The length of the CDR3 is 13 residues. DNA of the CDR3: TGTGCCAGCAGCTTAACGGTGAACACTGAAGCTTTCTTT. This sequence encodes CASSLTVNTEAFF.

The gene calls are TRBV13 and TRBJ2-3, with a possible D match to TRBD1 (5 bases). Trimming left V 5 bases short and J 2 bases short, with 17 bases between. Germline CDR1 reads PRHDT; CDR2 reads FYEKMQ (reference sequence). The CDR3 is made up of 16 amino acids. The CDR3 reads CASSVQQETITDTQYF. In nucleotides, the CDR3 is TGTGCCAGCAGCGTTCAACAGGAGACGATCACAGATACGCAGTATTTT.

This sequence joins TRBV5-1 and TRBJ2-1, with 13 bases matching TRBD2. In germline, CDR1 is SGHRS, CDR2 YFSETQ. The CDR3 runs to 15 residues. J was trimmed by 7 bases and V by 4 bases; bases with no gene match: 5. The CDR3 DNA follows: TGCGCCAGCAGCATAGGGACTAGCGGGGAGAATGAGCAGTTCTTC. It yields the protein CASSIGTSGENEQFF. Supplemented by reference TRBV5-1 and TRBJ2-1, the full variable domain reads KAGVTQTPRYLIKTRGQQVTLSCSPISGHRSVSWYQQTPGQGLQFLFEYFSETQRNKGNFPGRFSGRQFSNSRSEMNVSTLELGDSALYLCASSIGTSGENEQFFGPGTRLTVL.

This clonotype was counted a few times. The chain has TRBV7-2 and TRBJ2-1; 9 nucleotides line up with TRBD2. V shed 1 base and J 2 bases; nucleotides not matched to a gene: 3. The germline CDR1 and CDR2 sequences are SGHTA and FQGNSA. The CDR3 is 16 amino acids. The CDR3 sequence is CASSLGLAVAYNEQFF. In nucleotides, the CDR3 is TGTGCCAGCAGCTTAGGACTAGCGGTTGCCTACAATGAGCAGTTCTTC.

This clonotype was counted only a few times. This chain links TRBV11-1 with TRBJ2-5; the D is unclear. The CDR3 has 19 amino acids. Trimming pared 1 base from V and 4 bases from J, leaving 25 bases between. Germline loops: CDR1 SGHAT, CDR2 FQDESV (reference sequence). CDR3 region: CASSLELSLLYMGGETQYF. In DNA form, the CDR3 reads TGTGCCAGCAGCTTAGAACTTTCCCTCCTGTACATGGGTGGAGAGACCCAGTACTTC.